This T cell receptor (beta chain) was sequenced for a study of fetal regulatory T cell absence and autoimmunity. Whole-study context: Exocrine pancreas autoimmunity occurred in IPEX patients lacking clinical diabetes. Study findings and constraints: Compared with cord blood, pancreas showed oligoclonal TCR enrichment, some clones over 80-fold. Antigen-driven pancreatic autoimmunity before birth in IPEX was inferred from oligoclonal enrichment. Pancreas and cord blood did not differ much in TRB family usage.

Produced via immunoSEQ multiplex PCR; TCRdb's table is partial and in-frame only. This table has approximately 49,000 clones, approximately 83% appearing once. J lost 0 bases, V lost 5 bases, and 5 bases had no gene match. The CDR3 has 15 residues. The V gene's germline CDR1 is MNHEY and CDR2 SMNVEV (reference sequence). Turning to this clone: Its matching antigen is unknown.

This TCR was recovered from a newborn boy with IPEX syndrome. The material sequenced was cord blood. The V and J genes are TRBV27 and TRBJ2-3; TRBD1 matches 7 bases. The CDR3 reads CASSPYRGSTDTQYF. The CDR3 nucleotides are TGTGCCAGCAGTCCCTACAGGGGAAGCACAGATACGCAGTATTTT.